Listed here is a single T cell receptor (beta chain). This entry belongs to a study of cytomegalovirus exposure and HLA in healthy donors. The PCR used 60 Vbeta and 13 Jbeta primers. This table comes from immunoSEQ multiplex PCR, and its TCRdb copy is limited to in-frame clones, with some not included. The table shows some 200,000 clones, with approximately 70% occurring only once. This TCR was recovered from a man in his forties or fifties in good health and CMV-seropositive. Sequenced input: PBMCs.

The CDR3 DNA reads TGTGCCAGCAGGGCCTGGCGGGGGCCCTACGAGCAGTACTTC. It is translated as CASRAWRGPYEQYF. This chain connects TRBV2 to TRBJ2-5; TRBD2 is a possible D gene (7 bases). With the DNA end fitting TRBJ2-7 better, the J assignment may be wrong. Germline CDR1 SNHLY, CDR2 FYNNEI. This CDR3 spans 14 amino acids.